The entry that follows covers one T cell receptor beta chain sequence. The data were produced by immunoSEQ multiplex PCR, yet TCRdb's version contains in-frame clones alone and is incomplete. The table records around 79,000 clones, under 95% of them present only once. The CDR3 is made up of 14 amino acids. With 8 bases removed from V and 0 bases from J, the gap between germline ends came to 13 bases. Germline CDR1 reads GTSNPN; CDR2 reads SVGIG (reference sequence). The data were obtained in a study of T cell changes during pregnancy in multiple sclerosis. The sample in question was CD4+ T cells from peripheral blood mononuclear cells, obtained in the second trimester of pregnancy. This receptor was identified in a female donor with multiple sclerosis, enrolled in a pregnancy study. The rearrangement links TRBV30 to TRBJ1-4, with D perhaps matching TRBD1 (6 bases). In DNA form, the CDR3 reads TGTGCCAGACCCAGGACAGCAACTAATGAAAAACTGTTTTTT. This sequence encodes CARPRTATNEKLFF.